These T cell receptor beta chains were read from a single sample in a study of regulatory T cells in long-lasting Graves disease. TCRdb itself ran the multiplex PCR reads through MiXCR, one entry per CDR3 protein. The sample comprises 350,000 to 450,000 distinct CDR3 sequences, around 14% of which are singletons, and 16% rests with the top ten. These sequences were also reported in another study, on T cells in Graves' hyperthyroidism and ophthalmopathy.

The sample was peripheral blood mononuclear cells (PBMCs), taken at new diagnosis, from a patient treated with antithyroid drugs. The source is a woman between 25 and 40 years old with Graves disease. Each CDR3 is given with its conserved first and last residue. A D gene is named only where the DNA matches it firmly. For some rows the clone size is stated as once, few or many, or as a class when expanded; others skip it.

J: TRBJ1-5; D: -; V: TRBV6-9; size: many; DNA: TGTGCCAGCAGTTACTCCCGTATTAATCAGCCCCAGCATTTT; CDR3: CASSYSRINQPQHF
J: TRBJ1-1; D: -; V: TRBV13; size: -; DNA: TGTGCCAGCAGCGCCGGGCCCTCCATCCCCCATGGTTTCTTT; CDR3: CASSAGPSIPHGFF
J: TRBJ2-2; D: TRBD1; V: TRBV13; size: many; DNA: TGTGCCAGCAGCTTAAGGCAGGGGGCCGGGGAGCTGTTTTTT; CDR3: CASSLRQGAGELFF
J: TRBJ2-1; D: TRBD2; V: TRBV19; size: many; DNA: TGTGCCAGTAGTATACTAGCGGGAGTGAGTAGCTCCTACAATGAGCAGTTCTTC; CDR3: CASSILAGVSSSYNEQFF
J: TRBJ1-1; D: -; V: TRBV5-6; size: -; DNA: TGTGCCAGCAGCTTGGGGGAGGAAAATTTCGTGAACACTGAAGCTTTCTTT; CDR3: CASSLGEENFVNTEAFF
J: TRBJ2-1; D: TRBD2; V: TRBV4-1; size: few; DNA: TGCGCCAGCAGCCACCCCGGCAAGAGTCGGGAGGCTGAGCAGTTCTTC; CDR3: CASSHPGKSREAEQFF
J: TRBJ2-3; D: TRBD2; V: TRBV7-6; size: many; DNA: TGTGCCAGCAATCCTTCCGGGACTAGCGGGGGGTCCCAGTATTTT; CDR3: CASNPSGTSGGSQYF
J: TRBJ2-7; D: -; V: TRBV6-2/TRBV6-3; size: many; DNA: TGTGCCAGCACCATAGGACCGACCTACGAGCAGTACTTC; CDR3: CASTIGPTYEQYF
J: TRBJ2-4; D: -; V: TRBV5-1; size: few; DNA: TGCGCCAGCAAAGAAAGGTCGGGGCCAGCCAAAAACATTCAGTACTTC; CDR3: CASKERSGPAKNIQYF
J: TRBJ2-2; D: -; V: TRBV12-3/TRBV12-4; size: many; DNA: TGTGCCAGCAGTGACCTGAACACCGGGGAGCTGTTTTTT; CDR3: CASSDLNTGELFF
J: TRBJ2-1; D: -; V: TRBV7-3; size: many; DNA: TGTGCCAGCAGCTTCACGGGGAATGAGCAGTTCTTC; CDR3: CASSFTGNEQFF
J: TRBJ2-5; D: -; V: TRBV6-2/TRBV6-3; size: many; DNA: TGTGCCAGCAGTCCAGACGGGAGATTTCGTGAGACCCAGTACTTC; CDR3: CASSPDGRFRETQYF
J: TRBJ1-3; D: TRBD1; V: TRBV5-1; size: many; DNA: TGCGCCAGCAGCTTGGGACAGGGGACCGGAAACACCATATATTTT; CDR3: CASSLGQGTGNTIYF
J: TRBJ1-6; D: -; V: TRBV19; size: -; DNA: TGTGCCAGTAGTATTGTGGGAGAGCCAGGAAGAAATTCACCCCTCCACTTT; CDR3: CASSIVGEPGRNSPLHF
J: TRBJ2-7; D: -; V: TRBV11-2; size: many; DNA: TGTGCCAGCAGCTCCATTGGGCGGGCGAGCTACGAGCAGTACTTC; CDR3: CASSSIGRASYEQYF
J: TRBJ2-7; D: TRBD2; V: TRBV7-2; size: many; DNA: TGTGCCAGCAGCTTACCCCATAGCGGGAGGTGCGAGCAGTACTTC; CDR3: CASSLPHSGRCEQYF
J: TRBJ2-4; D: -; V: TRBV19; size: -; DNA: TGTGCCAGTAGCCACCGCCGAGCCAAAAACATTCAGTACTTC; CDR3: CASSHRRAKNIQYF
J: TRBJ2-7; D: -; V: TRBV19; size: few; DNA: TGTGCCAGTAGTCCAGGGGTAGGAACCTACGAGCAGTACTTC; CDR3: CASSPGVGTYEQYF
J: TRBJ2-2; D: -; V: TRBV19; size: many; DNA: TGTGCCAGTAGTATGCCCTCGGGGCTGAACACCGGGGAGCTGTTTTTT; CDR3: CASSMPSGLNTGELFF
J: TRBJ2-7; D: TRBD2; V: TRBV19; size: -; DNA: TGTGCCAGTAGTATTCGTACTAGCGGGACTCTGCAGTACTTC; CDR3: CASSIRTSGTLQYF
J: TRBJ2-5; D: -; V: TRBV20-1; size: once; DNA: TGCAGTTCACTAGGGGATCAAGAGACCCAGTACTTC; CDR3: CSSLGDQETQYF
J: TRBJ1-3; D: -; V: TRBV18; size: few; DNA: TGTGCCAGCTCGCCCAGCTCGGGCTCTGGAAACACCATATATTTT; CDR3: CASSPSSGSGNTIYF
J: TRBJ1-1; D: -; V: TRBV30; size: many; DNA: TGTGCCTGGGGGACCGGAGCTTTCTTT; CDR3: CAWGTGAFF
J: TRBJ1-1; D: -; V: TRBV6-2/TRBV6-3; size: few; DNA: TGTGCCAGCAGTCCTCCGGCAGGCAGGAACACTGAAGCTTTCTTT; CDR3: CASSPPAGRNTEAFF
J: TRBJ2-2; D: -; V: TRBV30; size: few; DNA: TGTGCCTGGAGAAGAGTAACTTTTGCCGGGGAGCTGTTTTTT; CDR3: CAWRRVTFAGELFF
J: TRBJ1-4; D: -; V: TRBV7-2; size: few; DNA: TGTGCCAGCAGCTTAGGGCCGGAGGCTAATGAAAAACTGTTTTTT; CDR3: CASSLGPEANEKLFF
J: TRBJ2-2; D: TRBD2; V: TRBV14; size: few; DNA: TGTGCCAGCAGCCAGGGACTAGTGACCGGGGAGCTGTTTTTT; CDR3: CASSQGLVTGELFF
J: TRBJ2-5; D: TRBD1; V: TRBV2; size: -; DNA: TGTGCCAGCAGCATAACAGGGGACGAGACCCAGTACTTC; CDR3: CASSITGDETQYF
J: TRBJ2-7; D: TRBD2; V: TRBV11-2; size: many; DNA: TGTGCCAGCAGCTTAGTAGCGCTAGCGGGAGCGTACGAGCAGTACTTC; CDR3: CASSLVALAGAYEQYF
J: TRBJ2-2; D: TRBD2; V: TRBV7-9; size: many; DNA: TGTGCCAGCAGCCCGACCCTAAGGACTAGCGGGAGAACCGGGGAGCTGTTTTTT; CDR3: CASSPTLRTSGRTGELFF
J: TRBJ2-1; D: TRBD2; V: TRBV4-1; size: few; DNA: TGCGCCAGCAGCCACACGGGACTAGCGGGGGTTCCTAATGAGCAGTTCTTC; CDR3: CASSHTGLAGVPNEQFF
J: TRBJ1-4; D: -; V: TRBV19; size: -; DNA: TGTGCCAGTAATTTGGCGGGGGGCTCCGGGGAAAAACTGTTTTTT; CDR3: CASNLAGGSGEKLFF
J: TRBJ2-3; D: TRBD2; V: TRBV10-3; size: many; DNA: TGTGCCATCAGCCCCGCTCAAGGGACTAGCGGGAAGGATACGCAGTATTTT; CDR3: CAISPAQGTSGKDTQYF
J: TRBJ2-2; D: -; V: TRBV29-1; size: -; DNA: TGCAGCGCCGGGACAAGAGCTACCGGGGAGCTGTTTTTT; CDR3: CSAGTRATGELFF
J: TRBJ2-7; D: -; V: TRBV10-3; size: many; DNA: TGTGCCATCAGTGAGTCTTCCATCTACGAGCAGTACTTC; CDR3: CAISESSIYEQYF
J: TRBJ1-4; D: -; V: TRBV12-5; size: few; DNA: TGTGCTAGTGGTTTGGCGGGACGGGGAGGTGAAAAACTGTTTTTT; CDR3: CASGLAGRGGEKLFF
J: TRBJ2-5; D: -; V: TRBV11-2; size: -; DNA: TGTGCCAGCAGCTTCCAGGGAATGGGAGAGGCCCAGTACTTC; CDR3: CASSFQGMGEAQYF
J: TRBJ1-4; D: -; V: TRBV11-2; size: -; DNA: TGTGCCAGCAGGAGGAGTGCTAATGAAAAACTGTTTTTT; CDR3: CASRRSANEKLFF
J: TRBJ1-2; D: TRBD1; V: TRBV2; size: -; DNA: TGTGCCAGCACCCTGAACGCCGGGACAGGGGGCGTTTATGGCTACACCTTC; CDR3: CASTLNAGTGGVYGYTF
J: TRBJ2-3; D: TRBD2; V: TRBV20-1; size: many; DNA: TGCAGTGCTAGCACCTTTAAGCGGGAGGCCACAGATACGCAGTATTTT; CDR3: CSASTFKREATDTQYF
J: TRBJ1-6; D: -; V: TRBV12-3/TRBV12-4; size: few; DNA: TGTGCCAGCAGTTTTGGGCGGGAGACCTTTAATTCACCCCTCCACTTT; CDR3: CASSFGRETFNSPLHF
J: TRBJ1-6; D: -; V: TRBV28; size: few; DNA: TGTGCCAGCAGCTCAGACCCTTTGAATTCACCCCTCCACTTT; CDR3: CASSSDPLNSPLHF
J: TRBJ2-3; D: TRBD2; V: TRBV10-3; size: many; DNA: TGTGCCATCAGGTGGGGACTAGCGGGAGCAGATACGCAGTATTTT; CDR3: CAIRWGLAGADTQYF
J: TRBJ2-6; D: -; V: TRBV6-1; size: -; DNA: TGTGCCAGCAGCCCCCGAGGGGGGTCTGGGGCCAACGTCCTGACTTTC; CDR3: CASSPRGGSGANVLTF
J: TRBJ2-1; D: -; V: TRBV6-1; size: many; DNA: TGTGCCAGCAACCCCTCGGACTTGAGCTCCTACAATGAGCAGTTCTTC; CDR3: CASNPSDLSSYNEQFF
J: TRBJ1-1; D: -; V: TRBV7-6; size: many; DNA: TGTGCCAGCAGAACAAACGACGGTGAAGCTTTCTTT; CDR3: CASRTNDGEAFF
J: TRBJ1-1; D: -; V: TRBV30; size: few; DNA: TGTGCCCAAATACAGGGTAAAGCTTTCTTT; CDR3: CAQIQGKAFF
J: TRBJ1-1; D: TRBD1; V: TRBV20-1; size: many; DNA: TGCAGTGCTAGAGAGGGGCTACAGGGGAGGAACACTGAAGCTTTCTTT; CDR3: CSAREGLQGRNTEAFF
J: TRBJ2-4; D: -; V: TRBV12-3/TRBV12-4; size: many; DNA: TGTGCCAGCAGCCCTTTGGGGGGAAAAAACATTCAGTACTTC; CDR3: CASSPLGGKNIQYF
J: TRBJ2-4; D: -; V: TRBV7-9; size: many; DNA: TGTGCCAGCAGCTTATTAAAGGACAGCGATACCAAAAACATTCAGTACTTC; CDR3: CASSLLKDSDTKNIQYF
J: TRBJ1-3; D: -; V: TRBV5-4; size: few; DNA: TGTGCCAGCAGCTTGGGAGCAAACACCATATATTTT; CDR3: CASSLGANTIYF
J: TRBJ2-2; D: -; V: TRBV7-3; size: many; DNA: TGTGCCAGCAGCATAGGCGGGACTGCGGCCCCCGGGGAGCTGTTTTTT; CDR3: CASSIGGTAAPGELFF
J: TRBJ2-1; D: -; V: TRBV28; size: many; DNA: TGTGCCAGCGGATCCGGGCCCCCCAATGAGCAGTTCTTC; CDR3: CASGSGPPNEQFF
J: TRBJ2-1; D: -; V: TRBV7-3; size: many; DNA: TGTGCCAGCAGCCCCCGAGCGGAACTCTACAATGAGCAGTTCTTC; CDR3: CASSPRAELYNEQFF
J: TRBJ1-5; D: TRBD1; V: TRBV4-1; size: -; DNA: TGCGCCAGCAGCCAAGTGGCCGGGACAGGGGGCCCATCAGGCCTTAATCAGCCCCAGCATTTT; CDR3: CASSQVAGTGGPSGLNQPQHF
J: TRBJ2-1; D: -; V: TRBV12-3/TRBV12-4; size: many; DNA: TGTGCCAGCAGCCCCGGGCTAGCGAATGAGCAGTTCTTC; CDR3: CASSPGLANEQFF
J: TRBJ2-3; D: TRBD2; V: TRBV29-1; size: few; DNA: TGCAGCGTTGCTAGCGGGAGCGCAGATACGCAGTATTTT; CDR3: CSVASGSADTQYF
J: TRBJ2-2; D: -; V: TRBV12-5; size: few; DNA: TGTGCTAGTGGTTTGGTAAATTTACAGGCTACGAACACCGGGGAGCTGTTTTTT; CDR3: CASGLVNLQATNTGELFF
J: TRBJ2-7; D: TRBD2; V: TRBV4-1; size: many; DNA: TGCGCCAGCAGCCAGGTGCGAGCGGGAGGGCCTAGGGAGCAGTACTTC; CDR3: CASSQVRAGGPREQYF